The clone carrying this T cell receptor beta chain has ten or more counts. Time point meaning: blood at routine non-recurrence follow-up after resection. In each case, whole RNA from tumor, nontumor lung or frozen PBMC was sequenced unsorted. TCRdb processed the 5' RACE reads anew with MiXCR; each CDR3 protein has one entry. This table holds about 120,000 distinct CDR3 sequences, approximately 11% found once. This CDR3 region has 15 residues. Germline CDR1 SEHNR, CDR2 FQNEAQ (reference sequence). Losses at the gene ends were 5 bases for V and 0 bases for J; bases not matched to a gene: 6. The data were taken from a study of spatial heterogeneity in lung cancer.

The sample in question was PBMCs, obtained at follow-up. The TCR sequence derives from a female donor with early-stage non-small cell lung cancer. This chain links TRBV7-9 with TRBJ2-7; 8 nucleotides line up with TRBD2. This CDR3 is CASSQIAGSSYEQYF. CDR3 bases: TGTGCCAGCAGCCAGATAGCGGGAAGCTCCTACGAGCAGTACTTC.